This is a list of T cell receptor beta chains from one sample in a study of human T cells and chemical hapten exposure. Each CDR3 protein is one row after TCRdb ran MiXCR on the RACE reads. Of over 40,000 distinct CDR3 sequences in the sample, 3% to 3.5% were seen once. The specimen was whole blood, collected in connection with sensitization to the hapten diphenylcyclopropenone (DPC). The receptors were sampled from a middle-aged man with alopecia areata. Some clones in this sample may be carry-over from other donors' samples. Both conserved end residues are part of each CDR3. Each record gives: D gene, clone size, V gene, J gene, CDR3 DNA, CDR3 protein. D genes are given only for firm matches. Only part of the rows carry a size: once, few, many, or a class if the clone is expanded.

d_call: TRBD1
clone_size: many
v_call: TRBV7-2
j_call: TRBJ2-6
cdr3_nt: TGTGCCAGCAGCGGTCTGGGACAGGGCCCTGGGGCCAACGTCCTGACTTTC
cdr3_aa: CASSGLGQGPGANVLTF

d_call: NA
clone_size: NA
v_call: TRBV19
j_call: TRBJ2-1
cdr3_nt: TGTGCCAGTAGTCCAGGGGCGGCTGGTGAGCAGTTCTTC
cdr3_aa: CASSPGAAGEQFF

d_call: NA
clone_size: NA
v_call: TRBV14
j_call: TRBJ1-1
cdr3_nt: TGTGCCAGCAGCCAAGATGAGGTGACTGAAGCTTTCTTT
cdr3_aa: CASSQDEVTEAFF

d_call: NA
clone_size: many
v_call: TRBV28
j_call: TRBJ2-7
cdr3_nt: TGTGCCAGCAACCTCGATGCTCGGGACGGAAGCTACGAGCAGTACTTC
cdr3_aa: CASNLDARDGSYEQYF

d_call: NA
clone_size: NA
v_call: TRBV10-3
j_call: TRBJ2-1
cdr3_nt: TGTGCCATCGGACAACAAAGTGTGGGAATTAAGTTCTTC
cdr3_aa: CAIGQQSVGIKFF

d_call: NA
clone_size: many
v_call: TRBV18
j_call: TRBJ2-7
cdr3_nt: TGTGCCAGCTCACCCGTGGGGCAGGCAATCGGAGGGAGCGAGCAGTACTTC
cdr3_aa: CASSPVGQAIGGSEQYF

d_call: TRBD2
clone_size: many
v_call: TRBV7-8
j_call: TRBJ2-1
cdr3_nt: TGTGCCAGCAGCTTATTGGCTAGCGGACCGTACAATGAGCAGTTCTTC
cdr3_aa: CASSLLASGPYNEQFF

d_call: TRBD2
clone_size: many
v_call: TRBV11-1
j_call: TRBJ2-7
cdr3_nt: TGTGCCAGCAGCGAACTAACTAGCGGATCCTACGAGCAGTACTTC
cdr3_aa: CASSELTSGSYEQYF

d_call: NA
clone_size: many
v_call: TRBV5-1
j_call: TRBJ2-2
cdr3_nt: TGCGCCAGCAGCTTACAGGGAACCTCGTTTGCCGGGGAGCTGTTTTTT
cdr3_aa: CASSLQGTSFAGELFF

d_call: NA
clone_size: many
v_call: TRBV28
j_call: TRBJ1-3
cdr3_nt: TGTGCCAGCAGTTCCGGCGGACACATCTCTGGAAACACCATATATTTT
cdr3_aa: CASSSGGHISGNTIYF

d_call: NA
clone_size: many
v_call: TRBV28
j_call: TRBJ2-1
cdr3_nt: TGTGCCAGCAGTTCGGGGACTTCTAATGAGCAGTTCTTC
cdr3_aa: CASSSGTSNEQFF

d_call: TRBD2
clone_size: many
v_call: TRBV4-1
j_call: TRBJ2-1
cdr3_nt: TGCGCCAGCAGCCACGGGACTAGCGGGAGCTCCTACAATGAGCAGTTCTTC
cdr3_aa: CASSHGTSGSSYNEQFF

d_call: NA
clone_size: many
v_call: TRBV6-5
j_call: TRBJ1-5
cdr3_nt: TGTGCCAGCACCTCCCGGGCTGGCGGGGGGGGTCAGCCCCAGCATTTT
cdr3_aa: CASTSRAGGGGQPQHF

d_call: TRBD1
clone_size: many
v_call: TRBV6-6
j_call: TRBJ2-7
cdr3_nt: TGTGCCAGCAGTTCAGGGGGTTCCTACGAGCAGTACTTC
cdr3_aa: CASSSGGSYEQYF

d_call: NA
clone_size: few
v_call: TRBV18
j_call: TRBJ2-3
cdr3_nt: TGTGCCAGCTCCCACACGGAGGATACGCAGTATTTT
cdr3_aa: CASSHTEDTQYF

d_call: NA
clone_size: many
v_call: TRBV28
j_call: TRBJ2-2
cdr3_nt: TGTGCCGCCCTACAGGCGAACACCGGGGAGCTGTTTTTT
cdr3_aa: CAALQANTGELFF

d_call: NA
clone_size: medium-sized
v_call: TRBV18
j_call: TRBJ1-5
cdr3_nt: TGTGCCAGCTCACCACCGAGGAGGGGAGCCAGCAATCAGCCCCAGCATTTT
cdr3_aa: CASSPPRRGASNQPQHF

d_call: NA
clone_size: many
v_call: TRBV5-1
j_call: TRBJ2-5
cdr3_nt: TGCGCCAGCACGAAAGCTGTGGGACAAAGAGGAGAGACCCAGTACTTC
cdr3_aa: CASTKAVGQRGETQYF

d_call: NA
clone_size: NA
v_call: TRBV15
j_call: TRBJ1-5
cdr3_nt: TGTGCCACCAGCAGCCTCCGCGGGGGGTGGACAATACAGCCCCAGCATTTT
cdr3_aa: CATSSLRGGWTIQPQHF

d_call: TRBD2
clone_size: many
v_call: TRBV6-2/TRBV6-3
j_call: TRBJ2-1
cdr3_nt: TGTGCCAGCAGAGATGTAGCGGGACCCTACAATGAGCAGTTCTTC
cdr3_aa: CASRDVAGPYNEQFF

d_call: TRBD2
clone_size: many
v_call: TRBV12-3/TRBV12-4
j_call: TRBJ2-1
cdr3_nt: TGTGCCAGCAGTATGACAACGGGACTAGCGGAGGACAATGAGCAGTTCTTC
cdr3_aa: CASSMTTGLAEDNEQFF

d_call: TRBD2
clone_size: NA
v_call: TRBV28
j_call: TRBJ2-2
cdr3_nt: TGTGCCAGCAGTTTATCTCGGGGGGTCCGGGAGCTGTTTTTT
cdr3_aa: CASSLSRGVRELFF

d_call: TRBD2
clone_size: many
v_call: TRBV18
j_call: TRBJ2-6
cdr3_nt: TGTGCCAGCTCAACGATACAAGCGGGAGTAGGCGCGAATGGGGCCAACGTCCTGACTTTC
cdr3_aa: CASSTIQAGVGANGANVLTF

d_call: NA
clone_size: many
v_call: TRBV14
j_call: TRBJ2-3
cdr3_nt: TGTGCCAGCAGCCAAGATTCGGGCGCTAACTTACGAACAGATACGCAGTATTTT
cdr3_aa: CASSQDSGANLRTDTQYF

d_call: TRBD1
clone_size: NA
v_call: TRBV7-2
j_call: TRBJ1-1
cdr3_nt: TGTGCCAGCAGCACGGACAGGGCGACTGAAGCTTTCTTT
cdr3_aa: CASSTDRATEAFF

d_call: NA
clone_size: many
v_call: TRBV4-3
j_call: TRBJ2-7
cdr3_nt: TGCGCCAGCAGCCAAGATAATGCCCCTGAGTACGAGCAGTACTTC
cdr3_aa: CASSQDNAPEYEQYF

d_call: NA
clone_size: many
v_call: TRBV6-5
j_call: TRBJ2-7
cdr3_nt: TGTGCCAGCAGTTACCTGGGCCCATCCTACGAGCAGTACTTC
cdr3_aa: CASSYLGPSYEQYF

d_call: TRBD1
clone_size: medium-sized
v_call: TRBV29-1
j_call: TRBJ1-2
cdr3_nt: TGCAGCGCTAGACAGGGGTACTATGGCTACACCTTC
cdr3_aa: CSARQGYYGYTF

d_call: NA
clone_size: many
v_call: TRBV28
j_call: TRBJ2-1
cdr3_nt: TGTGCCAGCAGTTCCCCGGGAACCCAATTAGAGCAGTTCTTC
cdr3_aa: CASSSPGTQLEQFF